The next 17 T cell receptor beta chains were all read from a single sample in a study of tumor-infiltrating lymphocytes in oesophageal squamous cell carcinoma. TCRdb reprocessed the PCR reads with MiXCR, giving one entry per CDR3 protein. Altogether under 9,500 distinct CDR3 sequences are present, just over 65% being singletons, with the ten largest covering just over 35%. The specimen was esophageal tumor tissue. The source is a female donor with esophageal squamous cell carcinoma.

CDR3 bases: TGTGCCAGCAGCTTAGGACTAGCGGGAGGAGCGTATGAGCAGTTCTTC. Its translation: CASSLGLAGGAYEQFF. This sequence joins TRBV11-3 and TRBJ2-7; TRBD2 matches 13 bases. Judging by the DNA end, TRBJ2-1 fits better; the J call may be wrong. The CDR3 has 16 amino acids. The V gene's germline CDR1 is SGHNT and CDR2 YENEEA.

This chain uses TRBV6-1 with TRBJ1-2; maybe TRBD1 (5 bases). The CDR3 length is 17 residues. Germline values: CDR1 MNHNS, CDR2 SASEGT. V was cut by 2 bases and J by 5 bases, with 21 bases left in between. The CDR3 nucleotides read TGTGCCAGCAGTGAATCAACAAGTAACCGGGCAGGGTATGGCTACACCTTC. The encoded protein is CASSESTSNRAGYGYTF.

V is TRBV6-1 and J is TRBJ1-5; TRBD1 matches at 7 bases. The CDR3 consists of 14 residues. Unmatched junction bases numbered 2, after V lost 4 bases and J lost 2 bases. The germline gives CDR1 MNHNS, CDR2 SASEGT. CDR3 amino acids: CASSGTGGNQPQHF. CDR3 DNA: TGTGCCAGCAGTGGGACAGGTGGCAATCAGCCCCAGCATTTT.

By its share, this clonotype is medium-sized. The rearrangement joins TRBV2 to TRBJ1-5; D ambiguous. Looked up from germline, CDR1 is SNHLY and CDR2 is FYNNEI. V was clipped by 4 bases and J by 6 bases, with 13 bases between them. The CDR3 sequence is 14 residues long. CDR3 nucleotide sequence: TGTGCCAGCAGTGCCTCGCACTCGGGTCAGCCCCAGCATTTT. Protein: CASSASHSGQPQHF.

The chain employs TRBV7-2 and TRBJ2-5, with no clear D. Gene TRBJ2-3 matches the end of the DNA better, so the J call may be wrong. The CDR3 has 12 amino acids. The germline CDR1 and CDR2 sequences are SGHTA and FQGNSA. The CDR3, as DNA: TGTGCCAGCAGCTTCATGAGGGATACGCAGTATTTT. Translated: CASSFMRDTQYF.

The chain links TRBV7-8 to TRBJ2-3; D gene uncertain. Germline lookup yields CDR1 SGHVS and CDR2 FQNEAQ. V lost 3 bases, J lost 1 base, and 5 bases lay in between. The CDR3 consists of 13 residues. The CDR3 nucleotides are TGTGCCAGCAGCTTGGACCGCACAGATACGCAGTATTTT. Translating gives CASSLDRTDTQYF.

This sequence joins TRBV11-2 and TRBJ2-2; no clear D. This CDR3 has 11 residues. The V gene lost 6 bases and the J gene lost 6 bases, with 5 bases spanning the gap. Germline CDR1 SGHAT, CDR2 FQNNGV. Here the CDR3 DNA reads TGTGCCAGCAGTTTATCCGGGGAGCTGTTTTTT. Encoded protein: CASSLSGELFF. The variable domain in full, completed from reference TRBV11-2 and TRBJ2-2, reads EAGVAQSPRYKIIEKRQSVAFWCNPISGHATLYWYQQILGQGPKLLIQFQNNGVVDDSQLPKDRFSAERLKGVDSTLKIQPAKLEDSAVYLCASSLSGELFFGEGSRLTVL.

The chain has TRBV14 and TRBJ2-3; weak D call: TRBD1 (5 bases). The end of the DNA aligns better with TRBJ2-1, so the J call may be wrong. The CDR3 is 13 amino acids. Germline CDR1 is SGHDN and CDR2 is FVKESK. CDR3 sequence (DNA): TGTGCCAGCAGCCCCAGGGACTACAATGAGCAGTTCTTC. Amino acid sequence: CASSPRDYNEQFF.

V gene TRBV11-2 combines with J gene TRBJ2-5; no clear D. This CDR3 spans 14 amino acids. Germline V gene data show CDR1 as SGHAT and CDR2 as FQNNGV. Between the trimmed V and J ends, which lost 3 bases and 2 bases, there was a span of 10 bases. The CDR3 DNA reads TGTGCCAGCAGCTTGGGCCTGAGGCAAGAGACCCAGTACTTC. It translates to CASSLGLRQETQYF.

The chain carries TRBV5-6 and TRBJ1-2; 7 positions agree with TRBD1. Trimming at V came to 4 bases and at J to 6 bases, leaving 9 bases not matched to a gene. The V gene's germline CDR1 is SGHDT and CDR2 YYEEEE. The CDR3 consists of 14 residues. CDR3 region: CASSAGTATHGYTF. For the CDR3, the DNA is TGTGCCAGCAGCGCCGGGACAGCTACGCATGGCTACACCTTC.

The chain carries TRBV7-4 and TRBJ2-3; 8 nucleotides agree with TRBD2. The CDR3 loop spans 14 amino acids. Germline values: CDR1 SGHVT, CDR2 SQSDAQ. J gave up 5 bases and V 5 bases, and 6 bases lay outside the gene matches. CDR3 nucleotides: TGTGCCAGCAGCGGAGGACTAGCTATAGATACGCAGTATTTT. It specifies CASSGGLAIDTQYF.

In the case of this clonotype: The CDR3 carries no conserved terminal phenylalanine or tryptophan, so it likely arises from a read error. The DNA is left out, because the CDR3 cannot be placed on it with certainty; the CDR3 is given as TCRdb lists it. Here the CDR3 reads CASSLGFRDLGKMATPSGQ. This chain joins TRBV7-6 and TRBJ1-1; the table's D call TRBD1 went unverified against the DNA. The CDR3 region is 19 residues in length, termini included. Germline V CDR1 and CDR2: SGHVS, FNYEAQ.

Here the CDR3 DNA reads TGTGCCAGCAGTTGGAGGGAGAGGGAAAAACTGTTTTTT. Translated: CASSWREREKLFF. The chain recombines TRBV12-3 or TRBV12-4 with TRBJ1-4; D gene uncertain. The CDR3 extends over 13 amino acids. The V gene lost 4 bases and the J gene lost 8 bases, with 11 bases spanning the gap.

The chain has TRBV7-3 and TRBJ2-1, with 9 bases aligning to TRBD1. Germline CDR1 is SGHTA and CDR2 is FQGTGA. The junction had 8 bases not matched to a gene; V was cut back by 4 bases and J by 7 bases. This CDR3 has 15 residues. The CDR3 loop reads CASSSGTGIENEQFF. CDR3 nucleotide sequence: TGTGCCAGCAGCTCAGGGACAGGGATTGAGAATGAGCAGTTCTTC.

This sequence joins TRBV6-1 and TRBJ2-7; 9 positions match TRBD2. The J call may be in error: the DNA end matches TRBJ2-1 better. There are 15 residues in the CDR3. CDR1 is MNHNS and CDR2 is SASEGT in the germline V gene. The CDR3 is CASSAASGAYNEQFF. CDR3 nucleotides: TGTGCCAGCAGTGCCGCTAGCGGGGCCTACAATGAGCAGTTCTTC.

This clonotype has a handful of counts. The V gene is TRBV7-3, the J gene TRBJ2-3; D may be TRBD1 (6 bases). The CDR3 is 14 amino acids. Germline CDR1 is SGHTA and CDR2 is FQGTGA. Trimming removed 5 bases from V and 1 base from J, with 10 bases in between. Written as DNA, the CDR3 is TGTGCCAGCAGCAAAGAGGGGGGCACAGATACGCAGTATTTT. Its protein product is CASSKEGGTDTQYF.

The rearrangement links TRBV28 to TRBJ2-3; D is unclear. Trimming left V 4 bases short and J 2 bases short, with 4 bases between. This CDR3 has 12 residues. CDR1 and CDR2 (germline): MDHEN, SYDVKM. The CDR3 loop is CASSWVTDTQYF. CDR3 DNA: TGTGCCAGCAGTTGGGTCACAGATACGCAGTATTTT.